The clone carrying this TCR beta chain was seen many times. The antigen remains unidentified. The sample is drawn from a study of molecular identifiers for immune sequencing clone quantification. Previously described methods with listed TCR primers produced the bulk TCR libraries. One entry per CDR3 protein results from TCRdb running MiXCR on the PCR reads. The table lists around 65,000 distinct CDR3 sequences, 15% to 20% of them singletons. Germline values: CDR1 DFQATT, CDR2 SNEGSKA (reference sequence). The CDR3 is 13 residues long. The V gene lost 1 base and the J gene lost 3 bases, with 10 bases spanning the gap. A CD8+CD4-CCR7+CD45RA+ gate was used to sort naive CD8 T cells. The study, taken as a whole, reports: Effector cells kept over 97% of their molecules in clones above 20 RNA copies, while naive cells kept under 1% there. Jurkat TCR RNA from one cell was spiked into some 1 million naive cells, and it was reportedly detectable there.

The sequenced material came from naive CD8+ T cells from blood, with Jurkat cell RNA spiked in. Described subset: FACS-sorted CD8+CD4-CCR7+CD45RA+ naive T cells. The J gene is TRBJ2-7, the V gene TRBV20-1; D unclear. This receptor was obtained from a human donor in good health. Some libraries in this study had Jurkat cell RNA spiked in. In DNA form, the CDR3 reads TGCAGTGCTAGAGTAAAGGAATACTACGAGCAGTACTTC. This translates into CSARVKEYYEQYF.